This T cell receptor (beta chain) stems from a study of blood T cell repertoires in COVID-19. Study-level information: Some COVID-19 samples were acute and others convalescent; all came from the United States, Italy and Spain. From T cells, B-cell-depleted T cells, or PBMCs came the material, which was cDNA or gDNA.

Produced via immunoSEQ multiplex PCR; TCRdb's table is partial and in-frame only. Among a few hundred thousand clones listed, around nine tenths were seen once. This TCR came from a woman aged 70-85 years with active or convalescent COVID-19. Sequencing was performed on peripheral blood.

CDR3 residues: CSVEDPAVQEKLFF. In nucleotides, the CDR3 is TGCAGCGTTGAAGATCCCGCAGTACAGGAAAAACTGTTTTTT. This chain connects TRBV29-1 to TRBJ1-4; no clear D. Germline assignment: CDR1 SQVTM and CDR2 ANQGSEA. V was shortened by 0 bases and J by 8 bases, with 13 bases between the two germline ends. The CDR3 runs 14 residues.